Each of the 14 T cell receptor beta chains below was sequenced from the same sample in a study of T cells expressing NK-cell markers. From its re-call of the 5' RACE reads, TCRdb lists each CDR3 protein once, without DNA. The sample is made up of about 550,000 distinct CDR3 sequences, and the top ten hold 3% to 4.5% of it. Sequencing was carried out using blood T cells: a sorted CD56 or NKG2C T cell subset, CD4+ or CD8+ T cells, or bulk PBMC T cells (not recorded which). These receptors came from a man between 18 and 29 years old in good health.

This rearrangement joins TRBV6-1 to TRBJ1-6; as DNA is missing, the TRBD1 call by TCRdb cannot be tested. The CDR3 length is 16 residues. CDR1 and CDR2 (germline): MNHNS, SASEGT. CDR3 amino acids: CASSDNSGGRNSPLHF.

The V and J genes are TRBV4-1 and TRBJ2-2; TCRdb gives TRBD2 as the D gene, but with no DNA this cannot be confirmed. The CDR3 is made up of 15 amino acids. Germline values: CDR1 MGHRA, CDR2 YSYEKL. The CDR3 sequence is CASSHGTTNTGELFF.

This rearrangement joins TRBV3-1 to TRBJ2-1; with no DNA, the TCRdb D assignment of TRBD2 cannot be verified. This CDR3 comprises 14 residues. CDR1 is LGHDT, CDR2 YNNKEL, per germline (reference sequence). The CDR3 sequence: CASSQVLGGDEQFF.

The CDR3 loop reads CSASVTSANEQFF. The V gene is TRBV20-1, the J gene TRBJ2-1; without DNA, the TCRdb call of TRBD2 cannot be checked. Per the germline V gene, CDR1 is DFQATT and CDR2 is SNEGSKA (reference sequence). This CDR3 has 13 residues.

The chain uses TRBV12-3 or TRBV12-4 and TRBJ1-2; without DNA, the TCRdb call of TRBD1 cannot be checked. This CDR3 comprises 12 residues. The CDR3: CASRGSPYGYTF.

V gene TRBV5-1 combines with J gene TRBJ2-1; TCRdb lists TRBD2, though no DNA is available to test this call. Germline V gives CDR1 SGHRS, CDR2 YFSETQ. The length of the CDR3 is 14 residues. CDR3: CASSLQLATDEQFF.

The rearrangement uses TRBV29-1 and TRBJ1-2. The CDR3 contains 14 residues. Germline assignment: CDR1 SQVTM and CDR2 ANQGSEA. CDR3 sequence: CSVRRRDGSYGYTF.

The rearrangement joins TRBV3-1 to TRBJ2-4. This CDR3 spans 12 amino acids. Germline CDR1 is LGHDT and CDR2 is YNNKEL (reference sequence). CDR3 sequence: CASSLLGNIQYF.

The J gene is TRBJ2-1, the V gene TRBV7-8; TCRdb proposes TRBD2, but this gene call is untestable without DNA. The CDR3 has 15 residues. Germline V gene data show CDR1 as SGHVS and CDR2 as FQNEAQ. The CDR3: CASHLQREWGHEQFF.

V is TRBV20-1 and J is TRBJ2-1; TCRdb indicates TRBD2, and absent DNA this call remains unverified. The CDR3 consists of 18 residues. Germline V gene lookup returns CDR1 DFQATT and CDR2 SNEGSKA (reference sequence). CDR3 sequence: CSARVPLAGVLVYNEQFF.

The chain carries TRBV2 and TRBJ2-1. This CDR3 has 16 residues. Germline CDR1 SNHLY, CDR2 FYNNEI. This CDR3 is CASTILDSAVYNEQFF.

The chain couples TRBV9 to TRBJ2-1; the D call of TRBD1 rests on TCRdb alone, since no DNA is present to check it. The germline V gene has CDR1 SGDLS and CDR2 YYNGEE. The CDR3 is made up of 15 amino acids. The CDR3: CASSALPGEINEQFF.

The chain carries TRBV12-3 or TRBV12-4 and TRBJ1-1; TCRdb gives TRBD1 as the D gene, but with no DNA this cannot be confirmed. This CDR3 comprises 15 residues. CDR3 residues: CASSYGGRVDTEAFF.

This chain connects TRBV7-8 to TRBJ2-1; the TCRdb D gene call, TRBD1, has no DNA to confirm it. Germline V gives CDR1 SGHVS, CDR2 FQNEAQ. The CDR3 extends over 15 amino acids. CDR3 protein: CASSLIGTGTNEQFF.